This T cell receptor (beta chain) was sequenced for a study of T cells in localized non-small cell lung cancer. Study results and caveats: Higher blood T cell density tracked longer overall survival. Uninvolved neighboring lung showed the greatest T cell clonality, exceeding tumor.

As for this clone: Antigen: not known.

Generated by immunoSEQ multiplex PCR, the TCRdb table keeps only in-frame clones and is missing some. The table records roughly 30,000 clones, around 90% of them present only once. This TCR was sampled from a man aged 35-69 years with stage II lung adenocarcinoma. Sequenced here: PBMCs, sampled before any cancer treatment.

Here the CDR3 reads CASKQTSGRSNEQFF. CDR3 in DNA: TGTGCCAGCAAGCAGACTAGCGGGAGGAGCAATGAGCAGTTCTTC. V and J are TRBV27 and TRBJ2-1; TRBD2 agrees at 13 bases. Germline V gives CDR1 MNHEY, CDR2 SMNVEV (reference sequence). Unmatched junction bases numbered 6, after V lost 7 bases and J lost 6 bases. This CDR3 has 15 amino acids.